A single sample is the source of the 12 T cell receptor beta chains below, sequenced in a study of human T cells and chemical hapten exposure. Noted time point: pre-sensitization, week 0. Treatment reported: therapeutic diphenylcyclopropenone sensitization with weekly scalp DPC. Using its own MiXCR run on the RACE reads, TCRdb lists one record per CDR3 protein. This table has more than 300,000 distinct CDR3 sequences, 5% to 6.5% appearing once. The specimen comprised whole blood, sampled in connection with sensitization to the hapten diphenylcyclopropenone (DPC). The receptor source for this set is a young woman with alopecia areata. Some clones in this sample may be carry-over from other donors' samples.

At least ten counts were recorded for this clonotype. This chain connects TRBV7-2 to TRBJ1-1; 7 bases are shared with TRBD1. The J segment lost 11 bases and the V segment lost 0 bases, leaving 9 bases of the junction unmatched. Germline-derived CDR1 and CDR2 are SGHTA and FQGNSA. The CDR3 has 14 amino acids. CDR3 in amino acids: CASSLAAGDSGAFF. CDR3 sequence (DNA): TGTGCCAGCAGCTTAGCAGCTGGGGACAGTGGGGCTTTCTTT. Together with reference TRBV7-2 and TRBJ1-1, the CDR3 gives the full variable domain: GAGVSQSPSNKVTEKGKDVELRCDPISGHTALYWYRQSLGQGLEFLIYFQGNSAPDKSGLPSDRFSAERTGGSVSTLTIQRTQQEDSAVYLCASSLAAGDSGAFFGQGTRLTVV.

V usage is TRBV5-4 and J usage is TRBJ1-1, with a weak D call TRBD1 (6 bases). The CDR3 has 16 amino acids. Germline V gene sequence: CDR1 SGHNT, CDR2 YYREEE (reference sequence). Between the trimmed V and J ends, which lost 2 bases and 1 base, there was a span of 15 bases. CDR3 region: CASSLGRGWENTEAFF. The CDR3 region has the DNA TGTGCCAGCAGCTTAGGCAGGGGCTGGGAGAACACTGAAGCTTTCTTT.

This clonotype was observed at least ten times. The rearrangement uses TRBV28 and TRBJ1-1; 12 bases fit TRBD1. Unmatched junction bases numbered 6, after V lost 4 bases and J lost 3 bases. The CDR3 consists of 16 residues. Germline V gives CDR1 MDHEN, CDR2 SYDVKM. CDR3 bases: TGTGCCAGCAGTTCGGGGACAGGGGGCGTCGACACTGAAGCTTTCTTT. This codes for CASSSGTGGVDTEAFF.

This clonotype has just a few counts. The chain couples TRBV12-3 or TRBV12-4 to TRBJ2-3, with 9 bases matching TRBD2. V dropped 8 bases and J dropped 4; count of bases not matched to a gene: 10. The CDR3 is 15 residues long. The CDR3 is CASSQGGGAPDTQYF. For the CDR3, the DNA is TGTGCCAGCTCACAGGGCGGGGGGGCCCCAGATACGCAGTATTTT.

This clonotype was recorded at least ten times. The chain uses TRBV7-8 and TRBJ1-1, with 7 bases fitting TRBD1. V shed 2 bases, J shed 1 base, and the junction held 4 bases outside the gene matches. This CDR3 region has 15 residues. The germline CDR1 and CDR2 sequences are SGHVS and FQNEAQ. CDR3 sequence: CASSLKQGKNTEAFF. The CDR3 region has the DNA TGTGCCAGCAGCTTAAAACAGGGGAAGAACACTGAAGCTTTCTTT.

This clonotype was recorded at least ten times. V and J are TRBV12-3 or TRBV12-4 and TRBJ2-1; 14 bases are shared with TRBD2. This CDR3 contains 17 residues. Unmatched junction bases numbered 13, after V lost 7 bases and J lost 8 bases. CDR3 coding DNA: TGTGCCAGCACCCTTTATCTCGGGGGACTAGCGGGGGATGAGCAGTTCTTC. It encodes CASTLYLGGLAGDEQFF.

This clonotype showed up many times. The chain is built from TRBV20-1 and TRBJ1-5; D gene ambiguous. The CDR3 length is 16 residues. V dropped 7 bases and J dropped 0 bases, with 19 bases sitting between them. CDR1 and CDR2 from the germline V gene are DFQATT and SNEGSKA (reference sequence). The DNA for the CDR3 is TGCAGTGGGACCTTCGGAGGTACAGATAGCAATCAGCCCCAGCATTTT. This gives the protein CSGTFGGTDSNQPQHF.

In this sample, this clonotype turned up many times. V and J are TRBV27 and TRBJ1-1; D call uncertain. Trimming left V 5 bases short and J 4 bases short, with 5 bases between. This CDR3 is 11 amino acids long. Germline assignment: CDR1 MNHEY and CDR2 SMNVEV (reference sequence). The CDR3: CASSRFTEAFF. The CDR3 bases are TGTGCCAGCAGTCGGTTCACTGAAGCTTTCTTT.

This clonotype has only a few counts. The chain recombines TRBV7-2 with TRBJ2-1, with D possibly TRBD1 on 5 matching bases. This CDR3 is 15 amino acids long. The germline CDR1 and CDR2 sequences are SGHTA and FQGNSA. V was pared by 0 bases and J by 6 bases, with 12 bases between. CDR3 in amino acids: CASSLASSQGNEQFF. The CDR3 bases are TGTGCCAGCAGCTTAGCAAGCTCTCAGGGCAATGAGCAGTTCTTC.

V is TRBV7-8 and J is TRBJ2-3; 12 positions agree with TRBD2. The CDR3 covers 17 residues. J lost 5 bases, V lost 8 bases, and 14 bases had no gene match. CDR1 and CDR2 from the germline V gene are SGHVS and FQNEAQ. Here the CDR3 DNA reads TGTGCCAGCTCGCGGACTAGCGGGGACTTCGGGGAAGATACGCAGTATTTT. It specifies CASSRTSGDFGEDTQYF.

The gene calls are TRBV28 and TRBJ1-1, with D perhaps TRBD1 (5 bases). Deletions cut 5 bases from V and 5 bases from J, with 15 bases between. The CDR3 is made up of 14 amino acids. The germline gives CDR1 MDHEN, CDR2 SYDVKM. CDR3: CASSIRQGWTEAFF. Here the CDR3 DNA reads TGTGCCAGCAGTATCCGCCAGGGTTGGACTGAAGCTTTCTTT. Full variable domain (outside the CDR3, taken from reference TRBV28 and TRBJ1-1): DVKVTQSSRYLVKRTGEKVFLECVQDMDHENMFWYRQDPGLGLRLIYFSYDVKMKEKGDIPEGYSVSREKKERFSLILESASTNQTSMYLCASSIRQGWTEAFFGQGTRLTVV.

The gene calls are TRBV7-6 and TRBJ2-2; perhaps TRBD2 as D (6 bases). Germline V gene sequence: CDR1 SGHVS, CDR2 FNYEAQ. The V and J ends lost 5 bases and 6 bases respectively, with 10 bases between them. The CDR3 sequence is 13 residues long. The chain's CDR3 is CASSPGTPGELFF. CDR3 nucleotides: TGTGCCAGCAGCCCCGGGACTCCCGGGGAGCTGTTTTTT.